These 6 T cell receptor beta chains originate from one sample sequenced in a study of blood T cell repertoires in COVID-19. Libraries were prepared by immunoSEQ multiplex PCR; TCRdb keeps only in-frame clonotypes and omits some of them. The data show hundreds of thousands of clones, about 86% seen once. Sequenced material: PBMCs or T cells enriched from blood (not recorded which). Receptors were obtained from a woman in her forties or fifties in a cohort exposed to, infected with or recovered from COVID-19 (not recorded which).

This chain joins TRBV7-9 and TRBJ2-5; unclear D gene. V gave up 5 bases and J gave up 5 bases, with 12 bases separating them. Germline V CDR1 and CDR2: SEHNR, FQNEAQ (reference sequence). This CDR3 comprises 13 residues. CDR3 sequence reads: CASSTYVRETQYF. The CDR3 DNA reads TGTGCCAGCAGCACCTATGTTCGGGAGACCCAGTACTTC.

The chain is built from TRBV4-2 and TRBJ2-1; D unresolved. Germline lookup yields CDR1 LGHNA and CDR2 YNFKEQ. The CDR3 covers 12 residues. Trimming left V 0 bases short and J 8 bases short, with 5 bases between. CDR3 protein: CASSQDLYEQFF. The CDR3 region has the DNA TGTGCCAGCAGCCAAGACCTTTATGAGCAGTTCTTC.

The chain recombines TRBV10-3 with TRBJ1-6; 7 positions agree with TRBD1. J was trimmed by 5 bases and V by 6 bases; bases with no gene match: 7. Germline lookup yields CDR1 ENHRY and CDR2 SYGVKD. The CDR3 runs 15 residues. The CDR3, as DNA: TGTGCCATCAGATTTACAGGGGAAAATAATTCACCCCTCCACTTT. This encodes CAIRFTGENNSPLHF.

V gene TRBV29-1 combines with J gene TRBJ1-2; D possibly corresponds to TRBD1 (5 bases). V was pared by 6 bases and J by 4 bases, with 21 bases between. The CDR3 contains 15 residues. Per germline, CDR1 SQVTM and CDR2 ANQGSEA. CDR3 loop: CSVDLPDNSFYGYTF. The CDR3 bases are TGCAGCGTAGACCTACCGGACAATTCCTTCTATGGCTACACCTTC.

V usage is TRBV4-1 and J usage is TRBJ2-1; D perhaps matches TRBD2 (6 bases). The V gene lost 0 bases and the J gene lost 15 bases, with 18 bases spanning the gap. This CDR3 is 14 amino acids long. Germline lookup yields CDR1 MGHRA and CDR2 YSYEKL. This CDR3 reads CASSQDSGPSAWFF. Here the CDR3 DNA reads TGCGCCAGCAGCCAAGATTCCGGCCCTAGCGCGTGGTTCTTC.

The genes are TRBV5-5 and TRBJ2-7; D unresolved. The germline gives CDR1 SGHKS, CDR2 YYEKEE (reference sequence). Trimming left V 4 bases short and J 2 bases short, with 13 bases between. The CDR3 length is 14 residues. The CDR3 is CASSQRTSAYEQYF. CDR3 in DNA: TGTGCCAGCAGCCAAAGAACATCCGCCTACGAGCAGTACTTC.